The rows below give T cell receptor beta chains drawn from one sample of a study of early T cells in non-severe SARS-CoV-2 infection. TCRdb used MiXCR to reprocess the 5' RACE reads, holding one entry per CDR3 protein. The table shows tens of thousands of distinct CDR3 sequences, with 9.5% to 15% occurring only once. The source was whole blood, collected at baseline. These receptors were collected from an adult who was a healthcare worker with PCR-confirmed SARS-CoV-2 infection or an uninfected control (not recorded which). The CDR3 runs from the conserved cysteine through the conserved F or W. D genes are given only for firm matches. A clone size is listed for some rows: how often the clone was seen (once, few, many), or a class if it is expanded.

j_call d_call v_call clone_size cdr3_nt cdr3_aa
TRBJ1-1 - TRBV27 many TGTGCCAGCAGTTCGGGGTACACTGAAGCTTTCTTT CASSSGYTEAFF
TRBJ1-1 - TRBV20-1 few TGCGGGGCGGGCGCTGAAGCTTTCTTT CGAGAEAFF
TRBJ2-1 TRBD2 TRBV7-8 many TGTGCCAGCAGCTCCCTAGCAGGGCGGGGGGGCCTAGGCAACAATGAGCAGTTCTTC CASSSLAGRGGLGNNEQFF
TRBJ2-1 TRBD2 TRBV12-3/TRBV12-4 many TGTGCCAGCAGCGACAGACTAGCGGGGAACGAGCAGTTCTTC CASSDRLAGNEQFF
TRBJ2-2 - TRBV29-1 few TGCAGCGTCGACCTGGGCGGGAACACCGGGGAGCTGTTTTTT CSVDLGGNTGELFF
TRBJ2-1 - TRBV7-3 many TGTGCCAGCAGCTTAGCCGCTTTGAATGAGCAGTTCTTC CASSLAALNEQFF
TRBJ2-4 - TRBV6-5 few TGTGCCAGCAGCCCCCTGGATGGTGGCATTCAGTACTTC CASSPLDGGIQYF
TRBJ2-2 TRBD2 TRBV11-2 - TGTGCCAGCTCCGAGTGGGCTAGCGGGCGAACGAACACCGGGGAGCTGTTTTTT CASSEWASGRTNTGELFF
TRBJ2-7 - TRBV11-2 many TGTGCCAGCAGCTTAATTTGGAGCGCTTCGCGCGAGCAGTACTTC CASSLIWSASREQYF
TRBJ2-5 TRBD1 TRBV11-2 - TGTGCCAGCAGCTCGCCCGGGACAGGGGATGTAGAGACCCAGTACTTC CASSSPGTGDVETQYF
TRBJ2-3 - TRBV18 - TGTGCCAGCTCACCACTACGGGGGGCGGCAGATACGCAGTATTTT CASSPLRGAADTQYF
TRBJ2-2 - TRBV12-5 many TGTGCTAGTGGTTCACAGAACACCGGGGAGCTGTTTTTT CASGSQNTGELFF
TRBJ2-2 - TRBV20-1 few TGCAGTGCTAGGGAAGGGACCGGGGAGCTGTTTTTT CSAREGTGELFF
TRBJ1-5 - TRBV7-8 many TGTGCCAGCAGCTCAGGACAGCCAGGTACGAATCGACAGCATTTT CASSSGQPGTNRQHF
TRBJ1-1 TRBD1 TRBV5-1 few TGCGCCAGCAGCTCCGGGACAGGAGGGAACACTGAAGCTTTCTTT CASSSGTGGNTEAFF
TRBJ1-5 - TRBV27 few TGTGCCAGCAGGCCCGTCCAGGGGCCCCAGCATTTT CASRPVQGPQHF
TRBJ1-1 - TRBV10-1 - TGCGCCAGCAGTGAATCGAGGGGGGTTGAGACTGAAGCTTTCTTT CASSESRGVETEAFF
TRBJ1-1 - TRBV10-3 few TGTGCCATCATGTCTGGACCGAACACTGAAGCTTTCTTT CAIMSGPNTEAFF
TRBJ1-1 - TRBV14 many TGTGCCCATTCCCAGGCGCGCACTGAAGCTTTCTTT CAHSQARTEAFF
TRBJ1-1 - TRBV18 many TGTGCCAGCTCACCCAATCAGAACACTGAAGCTTTCTTT CASSPNQNTEAFF
TRBJ1-2 TRBD1 TRBV4-2 few TGTGCCAGCAGCCATCCTCCATCCCTGCAGGGGGATGACGGCTACACCTTC CASSHPPSLQGDDGYTF
TRBJ1-2 - TRBV5-6 - TGTGCCAGCAGCTTGGCCGGCGTCGGTCGTGGCTACACCTTC CASSLAGVGRGYTF
TRBJ2-3 TRBD2 TRBV2 - TGTGCCAGCAGTGTGACTAGCGGGGGGGCCGCGGCTGATACGCAGTATTTT CASSVTSGGAAADTQYF
TRBJ1-5 - TRBV29-1 few TGCAGCGTTGAAGATCAGGCGTATGGACAGCACAATCAGCCCCAGCATTTT CSVEDQAYGQHNQPQHF
TRBJ2-3 TRBD2 TRBV5-1 many TGCGCCAGCAGCTCCGGACTAGCGGGGGCCACAGATACGCAGTATTTT CASSSGLAGATDTQYF
TRBJ1-2 - TRBV28 - TGTGCCAGCAGTTTACCAAAAATGGGCTATGGCTACACCTTC CASSLPKMGYGYTF
TRBJ2-2 - TRBV12-3/TRBV12-4 once TGTGCCAGCAGCCTCCTTTACGGGGTGCAGATACCTGGCACCGGGGAGCTGTTTTTT CASSLLYGVQIPGTGELFF
TRBJ2-7 - TRBV18 few TGTGCCAGCTCACCAGGGGCGGCCTACGAGCAGTACTTC CASSPGAAYEQYF
TRBJ2-2 - TRBV11-2 - TGTGCCAGCAGCCTCAAGGGACTCCTGAACACCGGGGAGCTGTTTTTT CASSLKGLLNTGELFF
TRBJ2-7 - TRBV29-1 once TGCAGCGTTATTAGTAGGTTTCCCTACGAGCAGTACTTC CSVISRFPYEQYF
TRBJ2-5 TRBD1 TRBV20-1 many TGCAGTGCTGCTACAGGGGGCCAAGAGACCCAGTACTTC CSAATGGQETQYF
TRBJ1-1 - TRBV20-1 - TGCAGTGCTTTGCGGGATTCGAACACTGAAGCTTTCTTT CSALRDSNTEAFF
TRBJ2-7 - TRBV11-2 - TGTGCCAGCAGCTTAGAAGGTATCTCCTACGAGCAGTACTTC CASSLEGISYEQYF